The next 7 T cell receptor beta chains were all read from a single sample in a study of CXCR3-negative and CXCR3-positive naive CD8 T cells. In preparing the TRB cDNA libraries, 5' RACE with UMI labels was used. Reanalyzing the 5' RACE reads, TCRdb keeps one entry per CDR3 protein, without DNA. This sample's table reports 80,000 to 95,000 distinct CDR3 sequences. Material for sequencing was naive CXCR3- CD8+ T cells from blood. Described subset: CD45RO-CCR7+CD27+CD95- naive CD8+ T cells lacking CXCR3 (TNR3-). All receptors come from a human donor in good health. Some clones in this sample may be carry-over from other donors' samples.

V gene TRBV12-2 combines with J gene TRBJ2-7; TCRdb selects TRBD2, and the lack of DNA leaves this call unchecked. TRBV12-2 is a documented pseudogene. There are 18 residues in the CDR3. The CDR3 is CASRPLHYEGGVPYEQYF.

The CDR3 loop is CSVGQGWSYEQYF. The chain has TRBV29-1 and TRBJ2-7; the D call of TRBD1 rests on TCRdb alone, since no DNA is present to check it. The CDR3 consists of 13 residues. CDR1 is SQVTM, CDR2 ANQGSEA, per germline.

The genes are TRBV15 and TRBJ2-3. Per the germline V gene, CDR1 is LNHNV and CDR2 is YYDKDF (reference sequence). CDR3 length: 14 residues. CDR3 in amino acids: CATGFPIGTDTQYF.

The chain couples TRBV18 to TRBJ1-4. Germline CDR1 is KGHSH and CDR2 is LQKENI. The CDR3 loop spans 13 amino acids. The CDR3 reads CASSGSSGEKLFF.

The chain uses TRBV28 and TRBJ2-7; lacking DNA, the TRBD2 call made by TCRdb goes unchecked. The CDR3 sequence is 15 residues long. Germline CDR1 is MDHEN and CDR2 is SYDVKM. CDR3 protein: CPSSLAGDTNYEQYF.

CDR3 residues: CASSPLLATDTQYF. The V call is TRBV12-3 or TRBV12-4, the J call TRBJ2-3; checking the TCRdb D call of TRBD1 is not possible without DNA. The length of the CDR3 is 14 residues.

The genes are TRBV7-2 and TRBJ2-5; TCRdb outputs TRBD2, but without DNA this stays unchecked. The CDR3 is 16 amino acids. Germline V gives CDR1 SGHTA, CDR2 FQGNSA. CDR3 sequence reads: CASSGPFVGPQETQYF.